The clone carrying this TCR beta chain was counted between two and nine times. Amplification of TCR beta CDR3 regions was performed using RNA transcripts as template. The HTBI primer set served for first-round RT-PCR of the TCR CDR3. TCRdb itself ran the multiplex PCR reads through MiXCR, one entry per CDR3 protein. The table has 400,000 or so distinct CDR3 sequences, around 15% seen once; the top ten hold 28%. The sample comes from a study of T cells in Graves' hyperthyroidism and ophthalmopathy. V lost 6 bases and J 4 bases, leaving 13 bases between the germline ends. Per germline, CDR1 SNHLY and CDR2 FYNNEI. The CDR3 runs 14 residues.

The clonotype comes from a man aged 50 to 59 with Graves' ophthalmopathy. The genes are TRBV2 and TRBJ1-3; the D gene is possibly TRBD1 (5 bases). The sequenced sample was blood. This CDR3 reads CASRSRVAGNTIYF. The CDR3 nucleotides read TGTGCCAGCAGAAGCAGGGTAGCCGGAAACACCATATATTTT.